There are many counts of the clone carrying this T cell receptor (beta chain). No antigen is known for it. The sample originates from a study of T cell repertoires in cytomegalovirus infection. Study context: From public TCR beta signatures came an indication of both CMV infection and matching HLA type.

CDR1 and CDR2 (germline): SGHTA, FQGNSA. This CDR3 spans 15 amino acids. V was trimmed by 1 base and J by 0 bases, leaving 7 bases between them. General study results and limits: It was HLA-C-restricted CMV-specific TCR beta clonotypes that dominated the response ex vivo. Carriage of CMV together with the relevant HLA was identifiable through cumulative public TCR beta family frequency.

TCRdb reanalysed the reads using MiXCR and keeps one entry per CDR3 protein. The repertoire holds around 740,000 distinct CDR3 sequences, with roughly 35% as singletons. The origin of this receptor is a human donor in good health (CMV status not recorded). Some clones in this sample may be carry-over from other donors' samples. The genes are TRBV7-2 and TRBJ1-5; no clear D. The sample consisted of PBMCs. The CDR3 DNA reads as TGTGCCAGCAGCTTAGGGCAGGATAGCAATCAGCCCCAGCATTTT. It yields the protein CASSLGQDSNQPQHF.